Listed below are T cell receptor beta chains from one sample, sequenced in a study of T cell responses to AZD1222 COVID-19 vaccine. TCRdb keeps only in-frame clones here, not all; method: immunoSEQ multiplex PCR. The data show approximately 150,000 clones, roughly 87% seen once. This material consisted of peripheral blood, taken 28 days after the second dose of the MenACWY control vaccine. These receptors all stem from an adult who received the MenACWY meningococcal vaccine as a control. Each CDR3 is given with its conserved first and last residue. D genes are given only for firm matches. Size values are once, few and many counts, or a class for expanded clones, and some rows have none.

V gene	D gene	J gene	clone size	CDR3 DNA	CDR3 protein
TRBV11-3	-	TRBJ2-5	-	TGTGCCAGCAGCTTAGTCAGAAACCAAGAGACCCAGTACTTC	CASSLVRNQETQYF
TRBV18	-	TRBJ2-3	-	TGTGCCAGCTCACCACCGCAGATAACAGATACGCAGTATTTT	CASSPPQITDTQYF
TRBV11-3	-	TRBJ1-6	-	TGTGCCAGCAGCTTACGAGGCGCCTCACCCCTCCACTTT	CASSLRGASPLHF
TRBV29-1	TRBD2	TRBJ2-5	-	TGCAGCGTTTCTGGACTAGCGGGTACAGGAAAGACCCAGTACTTC	CSVSGLAGTGKTQYF
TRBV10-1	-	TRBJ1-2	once	TGCGCCAGCAGCCTTCCTCGCAGCGGGGGCTACACCTTC	CASSLPRSGGYTF
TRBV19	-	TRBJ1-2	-	TGTGCCAGTACGAACAGCCAGAACTATGGCTACACCTTC	CASTNSQNYGYTF
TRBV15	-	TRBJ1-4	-	TGTGCCACCAGCAGAGAGGAGGTTTGGGGGACAACTAATGAAAAACTGTTTTTT	CATSREEVWGTTNEKLFF
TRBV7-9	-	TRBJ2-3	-	TGTGCCAGCAGCTTAGCAGGCGTAGCCACAGATACGCAGTATTTT	CASSLAGVATDTQYF
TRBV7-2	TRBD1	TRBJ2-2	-	TGTGCCAGCAGCTTAGGACGACAGGGGGCTGGCGGGGAGCTGTTTTTT	CASSLGRQGAGGELFF
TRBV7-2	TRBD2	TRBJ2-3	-	TGTGCCAGCAGCTTAGGGTTCGGCGGACTAGCGGGACGAGCAGATACGCAGTATTTT	CASSLGFGGLAGRADTQYF
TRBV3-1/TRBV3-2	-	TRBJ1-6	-	TGTGCCAGCAGCCAAGAGCCGAATTCACCCCTCCACTTT	CASSQEPNSPLHF
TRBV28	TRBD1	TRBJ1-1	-	TGTGCCAGCAGTGCCGCAGGGGGGAGCACTGAAGCTTTCTTT	CASSAAGGSTEAFF
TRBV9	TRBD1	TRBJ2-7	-	TGTGCCAGCAGCCCCCGACAGGGGGTGGCCTACGAGCAGTACTTC	CASSPRQGVAYEQYF
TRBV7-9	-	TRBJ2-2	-	TGTGCCAGCAGCTTGGGACATGACGGGGAGCTGTTTTTT	CASSLGHDGELFF
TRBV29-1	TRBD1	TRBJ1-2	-	TGCAGCGTTGAAGGCGGACAGGGCATTCATGGCTACACCTTC	CSVEGGQGIHGYTF
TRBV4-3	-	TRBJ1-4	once	TGCGCCAGCAGCCAAGCCGGGACCCGTAATGAAAAACTGTTTTTT	CASSQAGTRNEKLFF
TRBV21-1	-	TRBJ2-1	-	TGTGCCAGCAGCAAAGACCCCCCCAGCGGGAGCTCCTACAATGAGCAGTTCTTC	CASSKDPPSGSSYNEQFF
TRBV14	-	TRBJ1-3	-	TGTGCCAGCAGCCAAGCCAGGGGAGACGGAAACACCATATATTTT	CASSQARGDGNTIYF
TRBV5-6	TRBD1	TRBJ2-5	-	TGTGCCAGCAGCCTGACAGGGGGGCAAGAGACCCAGTACTTC	CASSLTGGQETQYF
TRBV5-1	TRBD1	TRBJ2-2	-	TGCGCCAGCAGCTGGGGGGACAGGGATGCTGCCGGGGAGCTGTTTTTT	CASSWGDRDAAGELFF
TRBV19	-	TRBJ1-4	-	TGTGCCAGTAGTATAGGGGCCCGGAGCTTTAATGAAAAACTGTTTTTT	CASSIGARSFNEKLFF
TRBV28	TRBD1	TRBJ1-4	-	TGTGCCAGCAGTTCGACAGGGTACCCCTCTAATGAAAAACTGTTTTTT	CASSSTGYPSNEKLFF
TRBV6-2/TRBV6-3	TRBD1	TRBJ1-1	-	TGTGCCAGCAGTTACTCCCCAGGGGGCGAGAACACTGAAGCTTTCTTT	CASSYSPGGENTEAFF
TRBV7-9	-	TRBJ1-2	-	TGTGCCAGCACCCTGGACGTTTATGGCTACACCTTC	CASTLDVYGYTF
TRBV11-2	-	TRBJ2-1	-	TGTGCCAGCAGCTTAGTGGTTCGGCAGGGTGTCTTCCATGAGCAGTTCTTC	CASSLVVRQGVFHEQFF
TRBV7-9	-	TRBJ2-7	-	TGTGCCAGCAGCTCTTTCCGACACGACACATACGAGCAGTACTTC	CASSSFRHDTYEQYF
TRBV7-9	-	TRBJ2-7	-	TGTGCCAGCAGCCACCCCATAGGCTACGAGCAGTACTTC	CASSHPIGYEQYF
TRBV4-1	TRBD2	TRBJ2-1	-	TGCGCCAGCAGCCGATACGGGACTACAGATGAGCAGTTCTTC	CASSRYGTTDEQFF
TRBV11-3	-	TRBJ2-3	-	TGTGCCAGCAGCTTATTCCGGGGGCTGGATACGCAGTATTTT	CASSLFRGLDTQYF
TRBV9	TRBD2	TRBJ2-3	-	TGTGCCAGCAGCCCACGGACTAGCGGAGTTGGGACAGATACGCAGTATTTT	CASSPRTSGVGTDTQYF
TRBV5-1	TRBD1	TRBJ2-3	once	TGCGCCAGCAGCGTGGGACAGGGGAGCACAGATACGCAGTATTTT	CASSVGQGSTDTQYF